This T cell receptor (beta chain) was obtained from a study of T cells after yellow fever vaccination. They built TCR cDNA with 5'RACE template switching, a step that put in a universal primer site and UMIs. TCRdb independently ran MiXCR on the 5' RACE reads; one entry per CDR3 protein. The sample lists approximately 600,000 distinct CDR3 sequences, around 12% occurring once. Trimming cost V 4 bases and J 5 bases; bases outside gene matches: 6. This CDR3 has 16 amino acids. From germline, CDR1 is SNHLY and CDR2 FYNNEI. Sequencing was performed on PBMCs, taken on the day of the yellow fever booster vaccination. The TCR comes from a man aged 25-40 years who received the YFV17D yellow fever vaccine. The chain uses TRBV2 and TRBJ2-5; 14 bases are shared with TRBD2. The CDR3 DNA follows: TGTGCCAGCAGTGTGACTAGCGGGAGGGCCGGGGAGACCCAGTACTTC. It specifies CASSVTSGRAGETQYF.